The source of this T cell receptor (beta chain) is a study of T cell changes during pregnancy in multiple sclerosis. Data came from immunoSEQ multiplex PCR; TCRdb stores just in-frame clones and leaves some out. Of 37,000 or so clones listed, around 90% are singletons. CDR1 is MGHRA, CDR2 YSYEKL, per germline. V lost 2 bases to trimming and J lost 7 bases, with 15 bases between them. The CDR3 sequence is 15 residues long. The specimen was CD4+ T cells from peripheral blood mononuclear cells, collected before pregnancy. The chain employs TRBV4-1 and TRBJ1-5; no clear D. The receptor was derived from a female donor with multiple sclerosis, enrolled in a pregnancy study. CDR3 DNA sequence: TGCGCCAGCAGCCAAAACCAAAACCCGGGGCAGCCCCAGCATTTT. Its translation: CASSQNQNPGQPQHF.